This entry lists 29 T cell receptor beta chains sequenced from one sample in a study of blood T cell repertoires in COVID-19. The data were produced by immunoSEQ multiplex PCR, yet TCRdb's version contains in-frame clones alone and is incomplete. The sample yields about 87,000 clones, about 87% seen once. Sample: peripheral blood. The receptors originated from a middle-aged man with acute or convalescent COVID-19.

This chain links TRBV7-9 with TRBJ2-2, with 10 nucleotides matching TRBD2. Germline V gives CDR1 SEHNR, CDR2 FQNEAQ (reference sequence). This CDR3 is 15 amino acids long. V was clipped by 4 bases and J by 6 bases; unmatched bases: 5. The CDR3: CASSYEAGGAGELFF. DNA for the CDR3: TGTGCCAGCAGCTATGAAGCGGGAGGGGCCGGGGAGCTGTTTTTT.

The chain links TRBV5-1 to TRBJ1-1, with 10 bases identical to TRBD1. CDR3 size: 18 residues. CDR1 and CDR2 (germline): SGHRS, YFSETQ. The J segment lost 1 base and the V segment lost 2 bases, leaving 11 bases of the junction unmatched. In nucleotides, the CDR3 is TGCGCCAGCAGCTTTGGGGACAGGGGAGTTCCGTGGAACACTGAAGCTTTCTTT. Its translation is CASSFGDRGVPWNTEAFF.

CDR3 sequence (DNA): TGTGCCAGCAGCTTTCAGGGGACCCAAGAAAAAGAGACCCAGTACTTC. Its translation is CASSFQGTQEKETQYF. The chain recombines TRBV5-4 with TRBJ2-5; maybe TRBD1 (6 bases). The V gene lost 2 bases and the J gene lost 3 bases, with 17 bases spanning the gap. From germline, CDR1 is SGHNT and CDR2 YYREEE (reference sequence). CDR3 size: 16 residues.

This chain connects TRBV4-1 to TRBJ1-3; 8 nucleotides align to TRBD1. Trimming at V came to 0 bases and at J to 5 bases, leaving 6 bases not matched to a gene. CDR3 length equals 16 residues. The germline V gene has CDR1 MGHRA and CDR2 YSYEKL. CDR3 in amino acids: CASSQEPGTGRNTIYF. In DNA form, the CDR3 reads TGCGCCAGCAGCCAAGAGCCCGGGACAGGAAGAAACACCATATATTTT.

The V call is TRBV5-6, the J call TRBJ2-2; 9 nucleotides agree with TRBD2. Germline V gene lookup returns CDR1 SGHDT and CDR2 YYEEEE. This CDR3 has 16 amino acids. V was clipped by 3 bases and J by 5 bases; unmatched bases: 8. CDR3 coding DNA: TGTGCCAGCAGCTCCTTGCGGGAGGGCCTAACCGGGGAGCTGTTTTTT. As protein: CASSSLREGLTGELFF.

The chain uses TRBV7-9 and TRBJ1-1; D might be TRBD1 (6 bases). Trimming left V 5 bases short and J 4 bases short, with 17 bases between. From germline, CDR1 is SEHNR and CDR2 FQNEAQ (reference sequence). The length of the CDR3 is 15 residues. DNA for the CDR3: TGTGCCAGCAGCCCCAAGCGAACCAGGGGCACTGAAGCTTTCTTT. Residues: CASSPKRTRGTEAFF.

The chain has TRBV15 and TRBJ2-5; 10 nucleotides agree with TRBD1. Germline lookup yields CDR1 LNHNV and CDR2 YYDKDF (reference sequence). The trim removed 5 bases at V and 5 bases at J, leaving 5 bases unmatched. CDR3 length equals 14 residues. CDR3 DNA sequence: TGTGCCACCAGCGGGACAGGGGTTGGCGAGACCCAGTACTTC. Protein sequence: CATSGTGVGETQYF.

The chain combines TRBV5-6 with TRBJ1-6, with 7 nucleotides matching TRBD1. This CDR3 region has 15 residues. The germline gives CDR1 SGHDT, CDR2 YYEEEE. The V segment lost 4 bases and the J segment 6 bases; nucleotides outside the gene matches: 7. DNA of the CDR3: TGTGCCAGCAGCCCTCCGGACAGGATTAATTCACCCCTCCACTTT. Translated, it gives CASSPPDRINSPLHF.

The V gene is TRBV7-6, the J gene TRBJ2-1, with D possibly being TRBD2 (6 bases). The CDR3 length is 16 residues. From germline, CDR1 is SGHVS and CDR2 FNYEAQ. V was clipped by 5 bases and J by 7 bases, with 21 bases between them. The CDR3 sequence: CASSPPSGVRRNEQFF. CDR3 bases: TGTGCCAGCAGCCCACCCTCGGGAGTTCGAAGGAATGAGCAGTTCTTC. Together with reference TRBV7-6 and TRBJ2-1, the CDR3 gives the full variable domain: GAGVSQSPRYKVTKRGQDVALRCDPISGHVSLYWYRQALGQGPEFLTYFNYEAQQDKSGLPNDRFSAERPEGSISTLTIQRTEQRDSAMYRCASSPPSGVRRNEQFFGPGTRLTVL.

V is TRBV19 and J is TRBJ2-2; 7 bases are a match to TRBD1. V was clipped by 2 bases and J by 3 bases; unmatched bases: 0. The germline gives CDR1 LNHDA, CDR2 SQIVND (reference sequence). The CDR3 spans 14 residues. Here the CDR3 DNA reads TGTGCCAGTAGTATAACAGGGGACACCGGGGAGCTGTTTTTT. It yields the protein CASSITGDTGELFF.

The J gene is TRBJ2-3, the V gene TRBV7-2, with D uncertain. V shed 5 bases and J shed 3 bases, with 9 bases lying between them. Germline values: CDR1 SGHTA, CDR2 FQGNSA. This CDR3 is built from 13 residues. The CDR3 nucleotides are TGTGCCAGCAGCATCCAGGTAACAGATACGCAGTATTTT. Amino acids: CASSIQVTDTQYF.

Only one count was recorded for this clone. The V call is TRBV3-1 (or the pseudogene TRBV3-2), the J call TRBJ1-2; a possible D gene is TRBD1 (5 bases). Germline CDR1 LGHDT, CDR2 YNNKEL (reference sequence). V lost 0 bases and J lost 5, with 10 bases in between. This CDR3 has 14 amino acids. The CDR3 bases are TGTGCCAGCAGCCAAGAAGGGGCCGTTTATGGCTACACCTTC. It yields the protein CASSQEGAVYGYTF.

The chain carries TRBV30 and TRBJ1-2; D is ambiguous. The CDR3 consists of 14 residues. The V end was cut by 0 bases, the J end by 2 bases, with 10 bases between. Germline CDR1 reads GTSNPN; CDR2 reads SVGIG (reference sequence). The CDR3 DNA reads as TGTGCCTGGAGTGTAGGCGCGGTAAACTATGGCTACACCTTC. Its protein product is CAWSVGAVNYGYTF.

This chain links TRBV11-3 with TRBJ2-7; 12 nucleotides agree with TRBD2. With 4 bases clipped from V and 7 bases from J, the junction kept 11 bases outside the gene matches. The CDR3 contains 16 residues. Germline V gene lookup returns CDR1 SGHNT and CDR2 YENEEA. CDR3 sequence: CASSSLAGGLLWEQYF. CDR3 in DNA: TGTGCCAGCAGCTCACTAGCGGGAGGTTTATTGTGGGAGCAGTACTTC.

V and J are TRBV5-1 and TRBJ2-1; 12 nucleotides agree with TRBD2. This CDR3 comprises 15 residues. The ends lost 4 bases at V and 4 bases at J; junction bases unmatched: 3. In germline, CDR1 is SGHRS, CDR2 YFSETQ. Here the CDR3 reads CASSGGTSGYNEQFF. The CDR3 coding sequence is TGCGCCAGCAGCGGGGGGACTAGCGGGTACAATGAGCAGTTCTTC.

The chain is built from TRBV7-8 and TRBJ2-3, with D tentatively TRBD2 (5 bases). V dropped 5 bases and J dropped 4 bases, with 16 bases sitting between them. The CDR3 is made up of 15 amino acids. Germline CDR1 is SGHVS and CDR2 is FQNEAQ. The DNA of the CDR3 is TGTGCCAGCAGCGGAGCGTTGGGGAGCGCAGATACGCAGTATTTT. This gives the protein CASSGALGSADTQYF.

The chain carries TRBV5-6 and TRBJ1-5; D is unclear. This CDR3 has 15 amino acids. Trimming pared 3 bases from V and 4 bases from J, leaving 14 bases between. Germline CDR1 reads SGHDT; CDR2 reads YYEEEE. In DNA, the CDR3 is TGTGCCAGCAGCTCATCGTCGACATTAAATCAGCCCCAGCATTTT. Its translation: CASSSSSTLNQPQHF.

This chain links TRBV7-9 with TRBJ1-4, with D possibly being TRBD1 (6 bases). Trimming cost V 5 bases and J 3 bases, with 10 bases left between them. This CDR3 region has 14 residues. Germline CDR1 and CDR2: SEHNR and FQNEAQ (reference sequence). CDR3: CASSIQGANEKLFF. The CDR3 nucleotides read TGTGCCAGCAGCATACAGGGTGCTAATGAAAAACTGTTTTTT.

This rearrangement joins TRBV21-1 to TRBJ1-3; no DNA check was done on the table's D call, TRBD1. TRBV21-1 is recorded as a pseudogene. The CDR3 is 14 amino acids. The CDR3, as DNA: TGTGCCAGCAGCACAGACGAATCAGGCGACACCATATATTTT. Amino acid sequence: CASSTDESGDTIYF.

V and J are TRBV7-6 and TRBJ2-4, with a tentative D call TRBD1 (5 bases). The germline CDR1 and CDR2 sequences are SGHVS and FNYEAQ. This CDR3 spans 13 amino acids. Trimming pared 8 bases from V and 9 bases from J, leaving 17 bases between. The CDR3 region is CASGPPSQGIQYF. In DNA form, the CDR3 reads TGTGCCAGCGGGCCTCCCTCCCAGGGCATTCAGTACTTC.

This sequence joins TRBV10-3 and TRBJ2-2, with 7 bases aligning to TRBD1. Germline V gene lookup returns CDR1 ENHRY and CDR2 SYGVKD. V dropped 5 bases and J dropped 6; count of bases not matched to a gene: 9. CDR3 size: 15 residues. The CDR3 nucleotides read TGTGCCATCAGTTCTGACAGGGAGTACGCCGGGGAGCTGTTTTTT. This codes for CAISSDREYAGELFF.

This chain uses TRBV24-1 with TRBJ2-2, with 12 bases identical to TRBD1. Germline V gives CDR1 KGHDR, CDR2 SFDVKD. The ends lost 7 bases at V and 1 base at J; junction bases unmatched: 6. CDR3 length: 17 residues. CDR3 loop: CATSRDRGPKNTGELFF. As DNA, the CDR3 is TGTGCCACCAGCCGGGACAGGGGGCCAAAGAACACCGGGGAGCTGTTTTTT.

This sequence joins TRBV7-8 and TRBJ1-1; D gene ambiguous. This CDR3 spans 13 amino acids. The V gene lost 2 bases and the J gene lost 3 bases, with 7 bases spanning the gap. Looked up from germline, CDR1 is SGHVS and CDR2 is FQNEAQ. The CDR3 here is CASSLFAYTEAFF. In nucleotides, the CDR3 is TGTGCCAGCAGCTTATTCGCGTACACTGAAGCTTTCTTT.

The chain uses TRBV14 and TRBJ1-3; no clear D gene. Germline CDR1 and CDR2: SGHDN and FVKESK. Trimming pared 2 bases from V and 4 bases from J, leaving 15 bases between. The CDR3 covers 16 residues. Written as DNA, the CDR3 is TGTGCCAGCAGCCAACTTAGTCCTCAATCCGGAAACACCATATATTTT. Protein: CASSQLSPQSGNTIYF.

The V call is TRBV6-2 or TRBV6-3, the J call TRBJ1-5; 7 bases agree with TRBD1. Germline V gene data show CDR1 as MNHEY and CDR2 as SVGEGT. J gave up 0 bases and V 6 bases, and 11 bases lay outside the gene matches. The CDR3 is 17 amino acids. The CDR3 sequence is CASSNTVTGNSNQPQHF. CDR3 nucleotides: TGTGCCAGCAGCAATACCGTGACAGGGAATAGCAATCAGCCCCAGCATTTT.

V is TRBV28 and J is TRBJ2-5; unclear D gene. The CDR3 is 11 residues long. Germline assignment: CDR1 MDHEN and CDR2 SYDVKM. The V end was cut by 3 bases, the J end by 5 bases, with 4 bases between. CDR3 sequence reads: CASSLQETQYF. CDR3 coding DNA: TGTGCCAGCAGTTTGCAGGAGACCCAGTACTTC.

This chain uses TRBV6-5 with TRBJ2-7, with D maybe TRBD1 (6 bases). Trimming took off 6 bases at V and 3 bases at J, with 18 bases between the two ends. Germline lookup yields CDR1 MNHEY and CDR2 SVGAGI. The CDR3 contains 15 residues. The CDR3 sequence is CASSDTGTPLYEQYF. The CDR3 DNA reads TGTGCCAGCAGCGACACCGGGACACCCCTCTACGAGCAGTACTTC.

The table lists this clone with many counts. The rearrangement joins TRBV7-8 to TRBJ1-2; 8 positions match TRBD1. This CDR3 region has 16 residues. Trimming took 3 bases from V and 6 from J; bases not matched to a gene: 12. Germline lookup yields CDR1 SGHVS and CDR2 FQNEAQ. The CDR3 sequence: CASSLAIGDRGDGYTF. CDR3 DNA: TGTGCCAGCAGCTTGGCGATCGGTGACAGGGGAGATGGCTACACCTTC.

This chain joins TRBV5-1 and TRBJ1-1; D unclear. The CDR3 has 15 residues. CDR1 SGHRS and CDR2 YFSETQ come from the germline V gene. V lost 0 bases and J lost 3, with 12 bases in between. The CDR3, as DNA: TGCGCCAGCAGCTTGGTCCCAAAGGAGGACACTGAAGCTTTCTTT. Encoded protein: CASSLVPKEDTEAFF.